A single sample is the source of the 5 T cell receptor beta chains below, sequenced in a study of OX40 agonist ivuxolimab in advanced cancers. The data were produced by immunoSEQ multiplex PCR, yet TCRdb's version contains in-frame clones alone and is incomplete. The table lists more than 20,000 clones, about 84% of them singletons. The sample in question was CD4+ or CD8+ T cells sorted from blood, obtained in a trial of the OX40 agonist ivuxolimab. The receptor set was obtained from an adult with an advanced solid tumor such as melanoma, head and neck, liver or kidney cancer.

The chain recombines TRBV11-1 with TRBJ1-2; 7 bases fit TRBD1. CDR1 and CDR2 from the germline V gene are SGHAT and FQDESV (reference sequence). CDR3 length: 14 amino acids. V shed 1 base and J 5 bases; nucleotides not matched to a gene: 4. The CDR3 sequence: CASSLGDRSYGYTF. The CDR3 DNA reads TGTGCCAGCAGCTTAGGGGACAGATCTTATGGCTACACCTTC.

V is TRBV10-1 and J is TRBJ2-1; the match to TRBD1 covers 8 bases. The CDR3 has 14 residues. The V gene end was trimmed by 6 bases and the J gene end by 7 bases; junction bases not matched to a gene: 8. The germline V gene has CDR1 WNHNN and CDR2 SYGVQD (reference sequence). The CDR3 reads CASSETGAANEQFF. The CDR3, as DNA: TGCGCCAGCAGCGAGACAGGGGCGGCAAATGAGCAGTTCTTC.

CDR3 region: CASSPGDTQYF. The CDR3 coding sequence is TGTGCCAGCAGCCCGGGGGATACGCAGTATTTT. This rearrangement joins TRBV6-5 to TRBJ2-3; a weak D match, TRBD2 (5 bases). This CDR3 region has 11 residues. CDR1 is MNHEY and CDR2 is SVGAGI in the germline V gene. The ends were cut back, 6 bases at V and 6 bases at J, with 7 bases in the middle.

The chain couples TRBV27 to TRBJ1-1, with D unresolved. Deletions cut 0 bases from V and 2 bases from J, with 13 bases between. The CDR3 covers 16 residues. The germline V gene encodes CDR1 MNHEY and CDR2 SMNVEV (reference sequence). CDR3 sequence: CASSLSPTRLNTEAFF. The DNA for the CDR3 is TGTGCCAGCAGTTTATCCCCGACAAGGCTCAACACTGAAGCTTTCTTT.

This clone was recorded only once. The rearrangement links TRBV28 to TRBJ2-2; the D gene is possibly TRBD1 (5 bases). V dropped 5 bases and J dropped 3 bases, with 16 bases sitting between them. Per germline, CDR1 MDHEN and CDR2 SYDVKM. The CDR3 length is 16 residues. CDR3 sequence reads: CASSVRDRAYTGELFF. The CDR3 DNA follows: TGTGCCAGCAGTGTCAGGGATCGGGCGTACACCGGGGAGCTGTTTTTT.